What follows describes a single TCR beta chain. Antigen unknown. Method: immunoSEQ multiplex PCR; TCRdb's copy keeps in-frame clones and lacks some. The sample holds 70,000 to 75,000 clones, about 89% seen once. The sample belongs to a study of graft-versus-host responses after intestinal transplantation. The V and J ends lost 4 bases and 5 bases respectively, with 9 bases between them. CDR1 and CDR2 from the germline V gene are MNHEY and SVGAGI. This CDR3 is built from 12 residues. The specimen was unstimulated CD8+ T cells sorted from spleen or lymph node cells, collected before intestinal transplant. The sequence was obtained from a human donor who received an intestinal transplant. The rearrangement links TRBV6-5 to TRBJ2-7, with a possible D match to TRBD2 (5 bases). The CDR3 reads CASSSLRDEQYF. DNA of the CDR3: TGTGCCAGCAGTTCCCTGCGGGACGAGCAGTACTTC.